Sequencing of this T cell receptor beta chain was carried out in a study of technical replicates of blood from a handful of donors. In germline, CDR1 is MDHEN, CDR2 SYDVKM. J gave up 4 bases and V 8 bases, and 8 bases lay outside the gene matches. The CDR3 spans 14 residues. Generated by immunoSEQ multiplex PCR, the TCRdb table keeps only in-frame clones and is missing some. The top ten clones hold roughly 0.2% of a sample with roughly 93,000 clones, approximately 94% of them seen once. The sample taken for sequencing was T cells isolated from PBMCs. This receptor was identified in a human donor in good health. The chain links TRBV28 to TRBJ2-7; 10 bases are a match to TRBD2. The CDR3 protein is CASGASGRTYEQYF. The CDR3 DNA follows: TGTGCCAGCGGGGCTAGCGGGAGAACTTACGAGCAGTACTTC.